This entry lists 7 T cell receptor beta chains sequenced from one sample in a study of OX40 agonist ivuxolimab in advanced cancers. Data came from immunoSEQ multiplex PCR; TCRdb stores just in-frame clones and leaves some out. The table includes over 90,000 clones, approximately 84% detected once. The specimen comprised CD4+ or CD8+ T cells sorted from blood, sampled in a trial of the OX40 agonist ivuxolimab. These receptors originate from an adult with an advanced solid tumor such as melanoma, head and neck, liver or kidney cancer.

The chain employs TRBV18 and TRBJ2-3; 7 bases are a match to TRBD1. V lost 0 bases and J lost 0; bases outside the gene matches: 12. This CDR3 has 19 residues. The germline gives CDR1 KGHSH, CDR2 LQKENI. In DNA, the CDR3 is TGTGCCAGCTCACCACCGGAACAGGGGCCCTCCACTAGCACAGATACGCAGTATTTT. Its translation: CASSPPEQGPSTSTDTQYF. Using reference TRBV18 and TRBJ2-3 for the parts outside the CDR3, the full variable domain is NAGVMQNPRHLVRRRGQEARLRCSPMKGHSHVYWYRQLPEEGLKFMVYLQKENIIDESGMPKERFSAEFPKEGPSILRIQQVVRGDSAAYFCASSPPEQGPSTSTDTQYFGPGTRLTVL.

This clone appeared a few times. The chain links TRBV7-6 to TRBJ2-5; maybe TRBD2 (6 bases). The CDR3 extends over 14 amino acids. The germline V and J ends were trimmed by 0 bases and 3 bases, with 8 bases remaining between them. The V gene's germline CDR1 is SGHVS and CDR2 FNYEAQ. DNA for the CDR3: TGTGCCAGCAGCTTAGCGGGACTCAAAGAGACCCAGTACTTC. It translates to CASSLAGLKETQYF.

The V call is TRBV6-1, the J call TRBJ1-2; 7 positions match TRBD1. Germline loops: CDR1 MNHNS, CDR2 SASEGT. The trim removed 7 bases at V and 7 bases at J, leaving 15 bases unmatched. This CDR3 is built from 15 residues. The CDR3 region has the DNA TGTGCCAGCACCGAAGGGACAGCACCTTCTCCTGGCTACACCTTC. This codes for CASTEGTAPSPGYTF.

This chain links TRBV19 with TRBJ2-1; D is uncertain. V was clipped by 5 bases and J by 5 bases, with 13 bases between them. This CDR3 is built from 14 residues. The germline V gene encodes CDR1 LNHDA and CDR2 SQIVND (reference sequence). CDR3 amino acids: CASSAGRANNEQFF. The CDR3 DNA sequence: TGTGCCAGTAGTGCAGGTCGAGCCAACAATGAGCAGTTCTTC. The full variable domain, its missing parts supplied by reference TRBV19 and TRBJ2-1, is DGGITQSPKYLFRKEGQNVTLSCEQNLNHDAMYWYRQDPGQGLRLIYYSQIVNDFQKGDIAEGYSVSREKKESFPLTVTSAQKNPTAFYLCASSAGRANNEQFFGPGTRLTVL.

The rearrangement joins TRBV5-1 to TRBJ2-1; 7 nucleotides agree with TRBD2. After removal of 0 bases from V and 0 bases from J, the junction contained 9 bases not matched to a gene. The V gene's germline CDR1 is SGHRS and CDR2 YFSETQ. CDR3 length equals 18 residues. CDR3 region: CASSLGPSGGSSYNEQFF. The CDR3 coding sequence is TGCGCCAGCAGCTTGGGGCCTAGCGGAGGGAGCTCCTACAATGAGCAGTTCTTC.

This chain joins TRBV7-3 and TRBJ2-1; D possibly uses TRBD1 or TRBD2 (7 bases each). The CDR3 covers 15 residues. Trimming removed 5 bases at V and 8 bases at J, with 19 bases between. Germline V lookup: CDR1 SGHTA, CDR2 FQGTGA. The CDR3: CASSPQGGLWDEQFF. CDR3 in DNA: TGTGCCAGCAGCCCCCAGGGGGGGCTTTGGGATGAGCAGTTCTTC.

The chain uses TRBV6-5 and TRBJ1-3; TRBD1 might be the D (6 bases). The V gene's germline CDR1 is MNHEY and CDR2 SVGAGI. Trimming took 8 bases from V and 0 from J, leaving 14 bases between them. The CDR3 length is 15 residues. This CDR3 is CASSLGQNSGNTIYF. In nucleotides, the CDR3 is TGTGCCAGCTCACTGGGACAAAACTCTGGAAACACCATATATTTT.